This is a list of T cell receptor beta chains from one sample in a study of human T cells and chemical hapten exposure. From the RACE reads, TCRdb called clonotypes with MiXCR, one entry per CDR3 protein. Of about 110,000 distinct CDR3 sequences listed, about a tenth are singletons. Sequenced here: whole blood, sampled in connection with sensitization to the hapten diphenylcyclopropenone (DPC). The receptor source for this set is a middle-aged woman with alopecia areata. Some clones in this sample may be carry-over from other donors' samples. Each CDR3 is given with its conserved first and last residue. D genes are given only for firm matches. The size entry is marked missing in some rows and otherwise reads once, few, many or a size class.

D	size	V	J	DNA	CDR3
TRBD1	many	TRBV4-1	TRBJ1-4	TGCGCCAGCAGCCAAGAGAGGGGGCATAATGAAAAACTGTTTTTT	CASSQERGHNEKLFF
-	-	TRBV4-3	TRBJ2-6	TGCGCCAGCAGCCAAGAGGTGGGAGGCGCTGGGGCCAACGTCCTGACTTTC	CASSQEVGGAGANVLTF
TRBD1	many	TRBV10-3	TRBJ2-1	TGTGCCATCAGTGAGTCTCAGGGGGCCAGTTCCTACAATGAGCAGTTCTTC	CAISESQGASSYNEQFF
-	many	TRBV18	TRBJ1-2	TGTGCCAGCTCACCAATCGGTGATTATGGCTACACCTTC	CASSPIGDYGYTF
-	few	TRBV6-2/TRBV6-3	TRBJ1-2	TGTGCCAGCAGTGACGGGACTAACTATGGCTACACCTTC	CASSDGTNYGYTF
-	few	TRBV6-2/TRBV6-3	TRBJ1-2	TGTGCCAGCAGTTATCCGGAGGTCCGGGGTTATGGCTACACCTTC	CASSYPEVRGYGYTF
-	many	TRBV25-1	TRBJ1-1	TGTGCCAGCAGTGAATACGGAACTGAAGCTTTCTTT	CASSEYGTEAFF
-	few	TRBV20-1	TRBJ2-7	TGCAGTGCTAGAACCACTTGGAACGAGCAGTACTTC	CSARTTWNEQYF
-	once	TRBV7-2	TRBJ2-1	TGTGCCAGCAGCCCGGAGTTTCTAAGCAATGATCAGTTCTTC	CASSPEFLSNDQFF
TRBD1	-	TRBV7-2	TRBJ1-6	TGTGCCAGCAGCTTAGCGCTGAGGACAGGGCATAATTCACCCCTCCACTTT	CASSLALRTGHNSPLHF
-	many	TRBV7-9	TRBJ2-4	TGTGCCAGCAGCTTAGCGGGCGGGCTAGCCAAAAACATTCAGTACTTC	CASSLAGGLAKNIQYF
TRBD1	many	TRBV12-3/TRBV12-4	TRBJ1-3	TGTGCCAGCAGGGGACAGGGGGCTGGAAACACCATATATTTT	CASRGQGAGNTIYF
TRBD2	many	TRBV5-1	TRBJ2-5	TGCGCCAGCAGCTGGAGGCTAGCGGGGGGAGAGACCCAGTACTTC	CASSWRLAGGETQYF
-	many	TRBV30	TRBJ1-5	TGTGCCTGGAGTGATACCCTGGGGAATCAGCCCCAGCATTTT	CAWSDTLGNQPQHF
-	few	TRBV12-3/TRBV12-4	TRBJ1-2	TGTGCCAGCAGTTCCCCCCCGAAGGATGGCTACACCTTC	CASSSPPKDGYTF
-	many	TRBV12-3/TRBV12-4	TRBJ1-1	TGTGCCAGCAGCCCCGGGCCAAACACTGAAGCTTTCTTT	CASSPGPNTEAFF
TRBD1	-	TRBV6-1	TRBJ2-4	TGTGCCAGCAGAGGGGACAGGGCAGGCCAAAACATTCAGTACTTC	CASRGDRAGQNIQYF
TRBD1	many	TRBV5-1	TRBJ2-2	TGCGCCAGCAGCGCCGGACAGGGGACCGGGGAGCTGTTTTTT	CASSAGQGTGELFF
TRBD1	many	TRBV10-2	TRBJ1-5	TGCGCCAGCAGTGAGGTGGACAGGGGGGGGAATCAGCCCCAGCATTTT	CASSEVDRGGNQPQHF
-	-	TRBV5-1	TRBJ1-2	TGCGCCAGCAGCTCCGGACTCTTTAACTATGGCTACACCTTC	CASSSGLFNYGYTF
-	-	TRBV18	TRBJ2-5	TGTGCCAGCTCACCACCGGTCGCAGAGACCCAGTACTTC	CASSPPVAETQYF
TRBD2	many	TRBV5-1	TRBJ2-3	TGCGCCAGCAGCGCGGGACTAGCGGGAGGAGATACGCAGTATTTT	CASSAGLAGGDTQYF
-	many	TRBV6-5	TRBJ1-6	TGTGCCAGCAGTTACTCGTCGGGGGGAACCCTCCACTTT	CASSYSSGGTLHF
-	-	TRBV12-3/TRBV12-4	TRBJ1-5	TGTGCCAGCAGTCCTATGGGCCAGAGTTCTAATCAGCCCCAGCATTTT	CASSPMGQSSNQPQHF
-	many	TRBV12-3/TRBV12-4	TRBJ2-5	TGTGCCAGCAGTTTAGCGCTGGCTAGAGGAGAGACCCAGTACTTC	CASSLALARGETQYF
-	-	TRBV18	TRBJ1-1	TGTGCCAGCTCACCAGGGGGAGGGGTGAACACTGAAGCTTTCTTT	CASSPGGGVNTEAFF
-	many	TRBV5-1	TRBJ1-3	TGCGCCAGCAGCTTGGGGACAAGGGCAAACACCATATATTTT	CASSLGTRANTIYF
TRBD1	few	TRBV19	TRBJ2-5	TGTGCCAGTAGTATCCCGACACAGGACAGGACCAAGAGGACCCAGTACTTC	CASSIPTQDRTKRTQYF
-	-	TRBV15	TRBJ2-3	TGTGCCACCAGCAGAAAAAAAGATACGCAGTATTTT	CATSRKKDTQYF
-	many	TRBV12-3/TRBV12-4	TRBJ1-5	TGTGCCAGCAGGAGGGAGTCCAAGCCCCAGCATTTT	CASRRESKPQHF
TRBD1	-	TRBV24-1	TRBJ2-7	TGTGCCACCAGTGATGACAGGGGGGCTTCCTACGAGCAGTACTTC	CATSDDRGASYEQYF
TRBD1	-	TRBV9	TRBJ1-2	TGTGCCAGCAGCGTAGTGGCAGGGGGAGGCTACACCTTC	CASSVVAGGGYTF
TRBD1	-	TRBV25-1	TRBJ2-7	TGTGCCAGCAGTGAAGTCCCGGGACAGGGCCAAATGCTCGAGCAGTACTTC	CASSEVPGQGQMLEQYF
TRBD1	many	TRBV2	TRBJ2-1	TGTGCCAGCAGGGGGTCCAGGGGGAATGAGCAGTTCTTC	CASRGSRGNEQFF
TRBD1	-	TRBV28	TRBJ2-5	TGTGCCAGCAGTTACCGGACAGGGGTTACGCGGGAGACCCAGTACTTC	CASSYRTGVTRETQYF
-	-	TRBV20-1	TRBJ1-5	TGCAGTGCTAGAGTAACAGATAGCAATCGGCCCCAGCATTTT	CSARVTDSNRPQHF
TRBD1	many	TRBV18	TRBJ2-7	TGTGCCAGCTCACCGGGACAGGGGTACTACGAGCAGTACTTC	CASSPGQGYYEQYF
-	many	TRBV7-9	TRBJ1-3	-	CASSLVMGNTIYF
-	-	TRBV7-2	TRBJ2-3	TGTGCCAGCAGCTTAGGGGCGAGGGGTTTCACAGATACGCAGTATTTT	CASSLGARGFTDTQYF
TRBD1	-	TRBV20-1	TRBJ1-1	TGCAGTGCTAGGGCTTCGACAGGGGGGGAAGCTTTCTTT	CSARASTGGEAFF
-	many	TRBV19	TRBJ2-2	TGTGCCAGTAGCCTAAATAACGGGGAGCTGTTTTTT	CASSLNNGELFF
-	-	TRBV7-9	TRBJ1-3	TGTGCCAGCAGAGGCTGGACCGGGACTGAAAACACCATATATTTT	CASRGWTGTENTIYF
TRBD2	many	TRBV28	TRBJ2-5	TGTGCCAGCAGTTTTGTCCTACCAGCGGGGGGGCAAGAGACCCAGTACTTC	CASSFVLPAGGQETQYF
TRBD1	many	TRBV7-8	TRBJ2-6	TGTGCCAGCAGCCAACCACAGGGGGCGGCTGGGGCCAACGTCCTGACTTTC	CASSQPQGAAGANVLTF
-	-	TRBV5-8	TRBJ1-6	TGTGCCAGCAGCTTGCGAGGGGTAAATTCACCCCTCCACTTT	CASSLRGVNSPLHF
TRBD2	many	TRBV9	TRBJ2-5	TGTGCCAGCAGCGTAGCTAGCGGGGGAGACCACCGGTACCAAGAGACCCAGTACTTC	CASSVASGGDHRYQETQYF
-	many	TRBV6-6	TRBJ1-5	TGTGCCAGCAGAAGCGGACAGTATAGCAATCAGCCCCAGCATTTT	CASRSGQYSNQPQHF
-	few	TRBV7-2	TRBJ2-3	TGTGCCAGCAGCGTAGCTGGTATCCCAGATACGCAGTATTTT	CASSVAGIPDTQYF
-	-	TRBV10-3	TRBJ2-5	TGTGCCATCGCGCTGTCTTTGCAAGAGACCCAGTACTTC	CAIALSLQETQYF
TRBD2	many	TRBV5-4	TRBJ2-7	TGTGCCAGCAGCCCCGGACTAGCGGGGTCCTCCTACGAGCAGTACTTC	CASSPGLAGSSYEQYF
-	many	TRBV20-1	TRBJ2-7	TGCAGTGCTAGAGTCGTAGGACAGTACTACGAGCAGTACTTC	CSARVVGQYYEQYF
-	-	TRBV11-2	TRBJ1-5	TGTGCCAGCAGCTGGGCCGGGGACCATCAGCCCCAGCATTTT	CASSWAGDHQPQHF
-	few	TRBV19	TRBJ1-2	TGTGCCAGTAGTATCCAGGGATCTTCCTATGGCTACACCTTC	CASSIQGSSYGYTF
-	few	TRBV20-1	TRBJ2-7	TGCAGTGCTGGAACTGTGGCTAGCGCGGTCTACGAGCAGTACTTC	CSAGTVASAVYEQYF
-	many	TRBV10-3	TRBJ1-1	TGTGCCATCAGTGCCCCGAACACTGAAGCTTTCTTT	CAISAPNTEAFF